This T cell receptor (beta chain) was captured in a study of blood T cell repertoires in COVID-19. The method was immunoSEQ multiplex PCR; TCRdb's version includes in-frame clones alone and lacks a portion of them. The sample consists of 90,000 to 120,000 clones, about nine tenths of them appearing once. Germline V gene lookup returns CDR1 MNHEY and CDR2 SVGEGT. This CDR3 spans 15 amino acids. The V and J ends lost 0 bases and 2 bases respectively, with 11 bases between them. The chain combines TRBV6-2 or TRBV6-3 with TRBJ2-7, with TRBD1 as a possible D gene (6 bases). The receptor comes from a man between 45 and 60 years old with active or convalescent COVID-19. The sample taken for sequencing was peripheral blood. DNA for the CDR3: TGTGCCAGCAGTTACTCCTACAGGGACACCTACGAGCAGTACTTC. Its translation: CASSYSYRDTYEQYF.